This TCR beta chain was documented in a study of shared clonotypes between healthy human individuals. General study points: Rarefaction indicated that sorted-subset sequencing remained incomplete although depth was large.

Profiling relied on immunoSEQ multiplex PCR, and the TCRdb table lists in-frame clones only, not all of them. The sample yields 2 million to 2.5 million clones, 85% to 95% seen once. The split of CD4+ cells yielded CD45RA+ naive and CD45RA-negative memory subsets. This clone was seen just once. Its antigen remains unidentified. The sequenced sample was naive CD4+ T cells from PBMCs. Subset meaning: CD45RA+ positively selected. The TCR sequence derives from a young man in good health. Some clones in this sample may be carry-over from other donors' samples.

The chain's CDR3 is CASSLGRVEGEAFF. In nucleotides, the CDR3 is TGCGCCAGCAGCTTGGGCCGGGTCGAGGGTGAAGCTTTCTTT. The chain uses TRBV5-1 and TRBJ1-1; D is ambiguous. Deletions cut 0 bases from V and 7 bases from J, with 13 bases between. The CDR3 is 14 amino acids. Germline CDR1 SGHRS, CDR2 YFSETQ.